This TCR beta chain emerged from a study of identical twins. The length of the CDR3 is 11 residues. The V gene lost 7 bases and the J gene lost 4 bases, with 8 bases spanning the gap. The germline gives CDR1 SNHLY, CDR2 FYNNEI. TCRdb independently ran MiXCR on the 5' RACE reads; one entry per CDR3 protein. The sample includes 1.5 million to 2 million distinct CDR3 sequences, less than 40% of them seen just once. Regarding this clonotype: What it recognizes is unknown.

Study conclusions and caveats: Models underestimated how often monozygotic twins shared out-of-frame TCR alpha. Within cord blood, abundant beta clonotypes carried fewer insertions, but memory repertoires showed no such trend.

The sample consisted of cord blood. The J gene is TRBJ2-7, the V gene TRBV2; D is ambiguous. This sequence originates from a newborn girl in good health. The CDR3 loop reads CASMRGYEQYF. DNA for the CDR3: TGTGCCAGCATGAGAGGTTACGAGCAGTACTTC. Together with reference TRBV2 and TRBJ2-7, the CDR3 gives the full variable domain: EPEVTQTPSHQVTQMGQEVILRCVPISNHLYFYWYRQILGQKVEFLVSFYNNEISEKSEIFDDQFSVERPDGSNFTLKIRSTKLEDSAMYFCASMRGYEQYFGPGTRLTVT.